What follows describes a single T cell receptor beta chain. This entry is derived from a study of T cell responses to AZD1222 COVID-19 vaccine. Produced via immunoSEQ multiplex PCR; TCRdb's table is partial and in-frame only. The data hold 95,000 to 110,000 clones, with 93% observed a single time. This clonotype originated in an adult in good health. The specimen was peripheral blood, collected on day 0 of AZD1222 vaccination.

CDR3 sequence reads: CASRRAGQGAYEQYF. As DNA, the CDR3 is TGTGCCAGCAGACGTGCGGGGCAGGGGGCCTACGAGCAGTACTTC. This chain connects TRBV7-9 to TRBJ2-7, with D tentatively TRBD1 (7 bases). Looked up from germline, CDR1 is SEHNR and CDR2 is FQNEAQ (reference sequence). The germline V and J ends were trimmed by 6 bases and 2 bases, with 17 bases remaining between them. The CDR3 is made up of 15 amino acids.